This is a list of T cell receptor beta chains from one sample in a study of T cell changes during pregnancy in multiple sclerosis. Repertoires were generated with immunoSEQ multiplex PCR, while TCRdb's copy carries only in-frame clones and drops some. Among about 68,000 clones listed, about nine tenths were seen once. The sample consisted of peripheral blood, taken in the third trimester of pregnancy. These receptors all stem from a female donor with multiple sclerosis, enrolled in a pregnancy study. CDR3s include the opening cysteine and the closing phenylalanine or tryptophan. D genes are given only for firm matches. Not every row has a clone size; where given, it reads once, few, many or a size class.

v_call: TRBV27
j_call: TRBJ1-1
d_call: .
clone_size: .
cdr3_nt: TGTGCCAGCAGTCAGAGGGTATGGACTGAAGCTTTCTTT
cdr3_aa: CASSQRVWTEAFF

v_call: TRBV6-5
j_call: TRBJ2-7
d_call: .
clone_size: .
cdr3_nt: TGTGCCAGCAGTTACTCGGTGGCTGACTCCTACGAGCAGTACTTC
cdr3_aa: CASSYSVADSYEQYF

v_call: TRBV19
j_call: TRBJ1-5
d_call: .
clone_size: .
cdr3_nt: TGTGCCAGTAACCGGGCACAGGGCAATCAGCCCCAGCATTTT
cdr3_aa: CASNRAQGNQPQHF

v_call: TRBV11-2
j_call: TRBJ2-5
d_call: .
clone_size: .
cdr3_nt: TGTGCCAGCAGCCGCCCCCAGTTGGAGACCCAGTACTTC
cdr3_aa: CASSRPQLETQYF

v_call: TRBV7-2
j_call: TRBJ1-5
d_call: TRBD1
clone_size: .
cdr3_nt: TGTGCCAGCAGCTGGACGGGACAGTTGGAACAGCCCCAGCATTTT
cdr3_aa: CASSWTGQLEQPQHF

v_call: TRBV7-9
j_call: TRBJ2-3
d_call: TRBD1
clone_size: .
cdr3_nt: TGTGCCAGCAGCTTTGACAGGGATCAAGATACGCAGTATTTT
cdr3_aa: CASSFDRDQDTQYF

v_call: TRBV19
j_call: TRBJ1-2
d_call: TRBD1
clone_size: .
cdr3_nt: TGTGCCAGTAAAGTACAGGCAGGGGGCGACTATGGCTACACCTTC
cdr3_aa: CASKVQAGGDYGYTF

v_call: TRBV7-8
j_call: TRBJ1-5
d_call: .
clone_size: .
cdr3_nt: TGTGCCAGCACTGGGGCAACGAATCTATATCAGCCCCAGCATTTT
cdr3_aa: CASTGATNLYQPQHF

v_call: TRBV10-3
j_call: TRBJ1-1
d_call: .
clone_size: .
cdr3_nt: TGTGCCATCAGAGGACAGCTAAACATGAACACTGAAGCTTTCTTT
cdr3_aa: CAIRGQLNMNTEAFF

v_call: TRBV9
j_call: TRBJ1-2
d_call: .
clone_size: .
cdr3_nt: TGTGCCAGCAGCCCCCACCGACAAGGCCCTTTGGGTGGCTACACCTTC
cdr3_aa: CASSPHRQGPLGGYTF

v_call: TRBV5-5
j_call: TRBJ1-2
d_call: .
clone_size: once
cdr3_nt: TGTGCCAGCAGCTTAACTTTACATGGCTACACCTTC
cdr3_aa: CASSLTLHGYTF

v_call: TRBV5-8
j_call: TRBJ2-4
d_call: .
clone_size: .
cdr3_nt: TGTGCCAGCAGCTTGCCTAGCGAAGTCATTCAGTACTTC
cdr3_aa: CASSLPSEVIQYF

v_call: TRBV5-1
j_call: TRBJ2-2
d_call: .
clone_size: .
cdr3_nt: TGCGCCAGCAGGACTGGGGCCTTGAACACCGGGGAGCTGTTTTTT
cdr3_aa: CASRTGALNTGELFF

v_call: TRBV2
j_call: TRBJ1-1
d_call: .
clone_size: once
cdr3_nt: TGTGCCAGCAAGGGGCCGACAGTTTATGACACTGAAGCTTTCTTT
cdr3_aa: CASKGPTVYDTEAFF

v_call: TRBV15
j_call: TRBJ2-6
d_call: .
clone_size: .
cdr3_nt: TGTGCCACCAGCCATGGCCCTCTAGGACTCGGGGGGGCCAACGTCCTGACTTTC
cdr3_aa: CATSHGPLGLGGANVLTF

v_call: TRBV30
j_call: TRBJ1-2
d_call: .
clone_size: .
cdr3_nt: TGTGCCTGGAGAGTCGGTATAGTTTATGGCTACACCTTC
cdr3_aa: CAWRVGIVYGYTF

v_call: TRBV7-6
j_call: TRBJ2-1
d_call: .
clone_size: .
cdr3_nt: TGTGCCAGCAGCGGTCGAGGGGGGGTTAGCTACAATGAGCAGTTCTTC
cdr3_aa: CASSGRGGVSYNEQFF

v_call: TRBV7-9
j_call: TRBJ1-4
d_call: TRBD1
clone_size: once
cdr3_nt: TGTGCCAGCAGCTCGACGTCAGGGGGGACTAATGAAAAACTGTTTTTT
cdr3_aa: CASSSTSGGTNEKLFF

v_call: TRBV6-1
j_call: TRBJ2-7
d_call: TRBD1
clone_size: .
cdr3_nt: TGTGCCAGCAGTGAAAGGGGGCTCCTTCGCGAGCAGTACTTC
cdr3_aa: CASSERGLLREQYF

v_call: TRBV5-1
j_call: TRBJ2-1
d_call: .
clone_size: .
cdr3_nt: TGCGCCAGCAGTAGACAGGCCACGGGGAATGAGCAGTTCTTC
cdr3_aa: CASSRQATGNEQFF

v_call: TRBV7-2
j_call: TRBJ1-5
d_call: .
clone_size: .
cdr3_nt: TGTGCCAGCAGCTTAGCTCTGGCAGGCCCACGGCCCCAGCATTTT
cdr3_aa: CASSLALAGPRPQHF

v_call: TRBV5-1
j_call: TRBJ2-1
d_call: .
clone_size: .
cdr3_nt: TGCGCCAGCAGCTTGGGGGACACCTACAATGAGCAGTTCTTC
cdr3_aa: CASSLGDTYNEQFF

v_call: TRBV9
j_call: TRBJ2-2
d_call: TRBD1
clone_size: .
cdr3_nt: TGTGCCAGCAGCGTAAGGGCAGGGGGCACCGGGGAGCTGTTTTTT
cdr3_aa: CASSVRAGGTGELFF